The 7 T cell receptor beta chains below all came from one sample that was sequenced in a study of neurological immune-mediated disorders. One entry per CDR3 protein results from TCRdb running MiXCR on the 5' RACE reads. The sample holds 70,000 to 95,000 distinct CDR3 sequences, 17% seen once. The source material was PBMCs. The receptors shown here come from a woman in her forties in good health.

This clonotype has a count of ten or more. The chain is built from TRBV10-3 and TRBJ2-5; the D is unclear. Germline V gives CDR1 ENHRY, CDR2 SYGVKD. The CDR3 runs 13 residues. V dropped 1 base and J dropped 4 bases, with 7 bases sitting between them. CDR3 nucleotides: TGTGCCATCAGTGAGTTAGTCGGAGAGACCCAGTACTTC. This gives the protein CAISELVGETQYF.

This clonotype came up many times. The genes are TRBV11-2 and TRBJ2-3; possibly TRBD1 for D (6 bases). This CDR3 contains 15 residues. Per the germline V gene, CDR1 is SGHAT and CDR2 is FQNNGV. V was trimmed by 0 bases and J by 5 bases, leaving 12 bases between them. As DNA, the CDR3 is TGTGCCAGCAGCTTAGATGCAGGGGCTGGAGATACGCAGTATTTT. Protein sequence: CASSLDAGAGDTQYF.

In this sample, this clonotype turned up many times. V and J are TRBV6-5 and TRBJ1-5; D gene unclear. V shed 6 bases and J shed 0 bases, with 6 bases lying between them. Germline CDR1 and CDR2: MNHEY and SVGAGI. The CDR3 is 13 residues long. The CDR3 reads CASSPGSNQPQHF. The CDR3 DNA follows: TGTGCCAGCAGCCCCGGTAGCAATCAGCCCCAGCATTTT.

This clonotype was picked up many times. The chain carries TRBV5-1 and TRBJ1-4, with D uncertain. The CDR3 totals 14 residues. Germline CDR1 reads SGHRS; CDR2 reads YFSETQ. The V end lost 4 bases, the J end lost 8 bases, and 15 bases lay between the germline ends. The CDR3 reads CASSPGVGKEKLFF. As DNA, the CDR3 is TGCGCCAGCAGCCCCGGGGTAGGGAAGGAAAAACTGTTTTTT.

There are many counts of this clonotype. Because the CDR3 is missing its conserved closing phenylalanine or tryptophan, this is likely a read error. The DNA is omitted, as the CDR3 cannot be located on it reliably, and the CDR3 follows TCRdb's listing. Here the CDR3 reads CASSFSPS. The J gene is TRBJ2-3, the V gene TRBV7-9; TRBD2 reflects the table's D call only, with no check against the DNA. Both ends counted, the CDR3 spans 8 residues. Germline assignment: CDR1 SEHNR and CDR2 FQNEAQ (reference sequence).

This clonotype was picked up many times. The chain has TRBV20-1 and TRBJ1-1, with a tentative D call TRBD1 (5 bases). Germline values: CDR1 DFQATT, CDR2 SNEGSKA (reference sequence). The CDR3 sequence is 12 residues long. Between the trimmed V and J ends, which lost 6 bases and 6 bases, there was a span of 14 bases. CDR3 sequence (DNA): TGCAGTGCAACAGGTTTTGGCGCTGAAGCTTTCTTT. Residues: CSATGFGAEAFF.

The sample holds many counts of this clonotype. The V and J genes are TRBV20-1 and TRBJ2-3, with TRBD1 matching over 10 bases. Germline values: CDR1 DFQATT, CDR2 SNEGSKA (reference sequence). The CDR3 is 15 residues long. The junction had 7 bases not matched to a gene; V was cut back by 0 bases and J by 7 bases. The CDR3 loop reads CSARDFGTGENTQYF. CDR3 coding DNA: TGCAGTGCTAGAGATTTCGGGACAGGGGAAAATACGCAGTATTTT.